The T cell receptor (beta chain) described here comes from a study of blood T cells in healthy people across ages. About this clonotype: Antigen: not known.

The authors drew around 9.3 milliliters of peripheral blood from each donor. The use of a sample-barcoded 5' primer and a J-beta primer mix characterized a second PCR of roughly 6 to 11 cycles. In TCRdb, the 5' RACE reads were re-called with MiXCR into one record per CDR3 protein. Here the sample spans about 620,000 distinct CDR3 sequences, approximately 52% being singletons. Study-wide findings and caveats: Older age coincided with a roughly linear decline in TCR beta diversity per million T cells. Higher diversity and more naive CD4+ cells were features of long-lived donors, compared to aged donors.

The receptor was isolated from a woman at least 80 years old in good health. The specimen sequenced was blood.

As DNA, the CDR3 is TGTGCCAGCACCACTGGGCGTCCTGATCAGTTCTTC. It encodes CASTTGRPDQFF. J is TRBJ2-1 and V is TRBV28; unclear D gene. Trimming left V 7 bases short and J 13 bases short, with 17 bases between. The CDR3 has 12 amino acids. Germline CDR1 and CDR2: MDHEN and SYDVKM.